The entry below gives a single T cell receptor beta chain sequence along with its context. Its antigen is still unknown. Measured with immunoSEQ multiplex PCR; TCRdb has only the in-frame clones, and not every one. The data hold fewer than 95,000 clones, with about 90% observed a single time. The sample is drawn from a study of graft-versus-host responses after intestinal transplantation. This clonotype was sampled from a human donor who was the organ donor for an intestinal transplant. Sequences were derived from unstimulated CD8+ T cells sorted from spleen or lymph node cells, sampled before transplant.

Here the CDR3 reads CASSRDYSNQPQHF. In DNA form, the CDR3 reads TGTGCCAGCAGCCGGGATTATAGCAATCAGCCCCAGCATTTT. The chain carries TRBV7-6 and TRBJ1-5; D not resolved. The V gene lost 5 bases and the J gene lost 0 bases, with 8 bases spanning the gap. This CDR3 comprises 14 residues. The germline V gene encodes CDR1 SGHVS and CDR2 FNYEAQ.